The rows below give T cell receptor beta chains drawn from one sample of a study of blood T cell repertoires in COVID-19. TCRdb's copy holds only in-frame clones and misses some; the assay was immunoSEQ multiplex PCR. The sample shows 130,000 to 150,000 clones, 75% to 85% of them seen only once. The sequenced sample was peripheral blood. The receptors stem from a woman aged 70 to 79 with COVID-19, enrolled during active disease. Each CDR3 is given with its conserved first and last residue. The D gene is left open where the match is weak. The size entry is marked missing in some rows and otherwise reads once, few, many or a size class.

TRBD1,TRBJ2-7,.,TRBV7-2,TGTGCCAGCAGCTTAGTAGGGGGCGCCTACGAGCAGTACTTC,CASSLVGGAYEQYF
.,TRBJ2-7,.,TRBV5-1,TGCGCCAGCAGCTTGTCCGGGGGCTACGAGCAGTACTTC,CASSLSGGYEQYF
.,TRBJ1-5,.,TRBV19,TGTGCCAGTAAGGGTGGGTATCGGGACACGGCTATGCCCCAGCATTTT,CASKGGYRDTAMPQHF
TRBD2,TRBJ2-1,.,TRBV7-2,TGTGCCAGCAGCTTAGTCCCGTTGGGCGGGGGGGCATGGAATGAGCAGTTCTTC,CASSLVPLGGGAWNEQFF
TRBD2,TRBJ2-6,.,TRBV5-4,TGTGCCAGCAGCCCAACTAGCGGGGGGAACCCGTTATCTGGGGCCAACGTCCTGACTTTC,CASSPTSGGNPLSGANVLTF
TRBD1,TRBJ2-7,.,TRBV11-2,TGTGCCAGCAGCTTAAGTGGACAGGGGCGCCACGAGCAGTACTTC,CASSLSGQGRHEQYF
.,TRBJ2-3,.,TRBV30,TGTGCCTGGAGTTTAGGGGGAAGCACAGATACGCAGTATTTT,CAWSLGGSTDTQYF
TRBD2,TRBJ2-3,.,TRBV13,TGTGCCAGCAGCCGCATTACTAGCGGGGGGGCCTCTAGCACAGATACGCAGTATTTT,CASSRITSGGASSTDTQYF
.,TRBJ2-1,.,TRBV19,TGTGCCAGTAGTATTGCCTCCAGGGGTTCCTACAATGAGCAGTTCTTC,CASSIASRGSYNEQFF
TRBD2,TRBJ2-2,.,TRBV7-6,TGTGCCAGCAGCTGGGGACTAGCGGACACCGGGGAGCTGTTTTTT,CASSWGLADTGELFF
TRBD1,TRBJ1-5,.,TRBV5-1,TGCGCCAGCAGCGTGACAGGGGATAGCAATCAGCCCCAGCATTTT,CASSVTGDSNQPQHF
TRBD1,TRBJ1-2,.,TRBV6-6,TGTGCCACTCGACAGGGGGAGGGGGGCTACACCTTC,CATRQGEGGYTF
TRBD1,TRBJ2-2,.,TRBV5-4,TGTGCCAGCAGTCGGGACAGGGGAGGGACCGGGGAGCTGTTTTTT,CASSRDRGGTGELFF
.,TRBJ1-1,.,TRBV2,TGTGCCAGCAAGACAGGAGGTGAAGCTTTCTTT,CASKTGGEAFF
TRBD1,TRBJ1-3,.,TRBV28,TGTGCCAGCGGGACAGGGCAAAGCTCTGGAAACACCATATATTTT,CASGTGQSSGNTIYF
.,TRBJ1-2,.,TRBV6-1,TGTGCCAGCAGTGAAGCGGCAGGGGCCTATGGCTACACCTTC,CASSEAAGAYGYTF
TRBD2,TRBJ2-7,.,TRBV5-3,TGTGCCAGAAGCAGCGGGACTAGCGGGGGGCAGTACGAGCAGTACTTC,CARSSGTSGGQYEQYF
.,TRBJ2-2,.,TRBV2,TGTGCCAGCAGACTACAGGACAGTTTAGGCGGGGAGCTGTTTTTT,CASRLQDSLGGELFF
TRBD1,TRBJ1-4,once,TRBV7-9,TGTGCCGGAGGACAGGGGGTCTCAACTAATGAAAAACTGTTTTTT,CAGGQGVSTNEKLFF
TRBD2,TRBJ2-3,.,TRBV5-6,TGTGCCAGCAGCCCCGGGAGGGGAGTCCCAGATACGCAGTATTTT,CASSPGRGVPDTQYF
.,TRBJ1-2,.,TRBV18,TGTGCCAGCTCACCCCCGGACAAGAACTATGGCTACACCTTC,CASSPPDKNYGYTF
.,TRBJ1-5,.,TRBV20-1,TGCAGTGCTAGTCCCTTACAGGGTCTAGATCAGCCCCAGCATTTT,CSASPLQGLDQPQHF
TRBD2,TRBJ2-2,many,TRBV27,TGTGCCAGCAGCTTCAACATAGCGGGGGGGACCGGGGAGCTGTTTTTT,CASSFNIAGGTGELFF
.,TRBJ1-1,.,TRBV2,TGTGCCAGCTATACAGGGATGAACACTGAAGCTTTCTTT,CASYTGMNTEAFF
.,TRBJ2-5,.,TRBV6-1,TGTGCCAGCAGTGTTGACCTTCGGGGGACCCAAGAGACCCAGTACTTC,CASSVDLRGTQETQYF
.,TRBJ2-5,.,TRBV2,TGTGCCAGCAGGGAGAATTTACAAGAGACCCAGTACTTC,CASRENLQETQYF
TRBD1,TRBJ1-1,.,TRBV9,TGTGCCAGCAGCGTATACAGGGGGCAGGGCACTGAAGCTTTCTTT,CASSVYRGQGTEAFF
TRBD1,TRBJ1-2,.,TRBV6-6,TGTGCCAGCAGTCCGCCGGGACAGGGATTGGAAGGCTACACCTTC,CASSPPGQGLEGYTF
.,TRBJ1-1,once,TRBV7-9,TGTGCCAGCAGCCACCCGAGGGTGCCGGTAAACACTGAAGCTTTCTTT,CASSHPRVPVNTEAFF
TRBD2,TRBJ2-1,.,TRBV5-1,TGCGCCAGCAGCTCAAGAGGCGGACTAGCGGGGGGGAATGAGCAGTTCTTC,CASSSRGGLAGGNEQFF
TRBD1,TRBJ2-5,.,TRBV15,TGTGCCACCAGCAGATCCAACGCAGGGGGCTCGGGGGAGACCCAGTACTTC,CATSRSNAGGSGETQYF
TRBD2,TRBJ2-7,few,TRBV11-2,TGTGCCAGCAGCCCCCGGACTAGCGGGGGGGTATACGAGCAGTACTTC,CASSPRTSGGVYEQYF
.,TRBJ1-5,.,TRBV6-5,TGTGCCAGCAGTTACTCGGGGGGTTATCAGCCCCAGCATTTT,CASSYSGGYQPQHF
.,TRBJ1-1,once,TRBV6-5,TGTGCCAGCAGTTACACCTATTTACGGGGGAAAACTGAAGCTTTCTTT,CASSYTYLRGKTEAFF
TRBD1,TRBJ1-2,.,TRBV19,TGTGCCAGTAGTAGCAAGATGACAGGGGGCGACTATGGCTACACCTTC,CASSSKMTGGDYGYTF
.,TRBJ1-6,.,TRBV5-4,TGTGCCAGCAGCTTGACACAGGGCGGCTCACCCCTCCACTTT,CASSLTQGGSPLHF
.,TRBJ1-1,.,TRBV6-1,TGTGCCAGCAGTGAACGACAGGTGAACACTGAAGCTTTCTTT,CASSERQVNTEAFF
.,TRBJ1-5,.,TRBV30,TGTGCCTGGAGTGGAGGCAGGGCCAATAATCAGCCCCAGCATTTT,CAWSGGRANNQPQHF
TRBD1,TRBJ2-5,few,TRBV4-2,TGTGCCAGCAGCCAAGTACAGGGGGCGGGAGAGACCCAGTACTTC,CASSQVQGAGETQYF
TRBD2,TRBJ2-1,few,TRBV9,TGTGCCAGCAGCTCCATGGGCCCAAGCGGGGTCTTACAGAATGAGCAGTTCTTC,CASSSMGPSGVLQNEQFF
TRBD1,TRBJ2-3,few,TRBV4-1,TGCGCCAGCAGCCCGGGACAGGGGGAGGTCGATACGCAGTATTTT,CASSPGQGEVDTQYF
TRBD1,TRBJ2-1,.,TRBV7-9,TGTGCCAGCAGCTTAGGCAGGGGGCAGTCGAAGCAGTTCTTC,CASSLGRGQSKQFF
.,TRBJ1-1,.,TRBV5-1,TGCGCCAGCAGCTTGGACAGACACACTGAAGCTTTCTTT,CASSLDRHTEAFF
.,TRBJ2-2,few,TRBV7-2,TGTGCCAGCAGAATAGGCAGGGGGGCCAGGAGGTACACCGGGGAGCTGTTTTTT,CASRIGRGARRYTGELFF
TRBD2,TRBJ2-5,.,TRBV6-5,TGTGCCAGCAGTTACTCGTTTGCGGGGGGGCAAGAGACCCAGTACTTC,CASSYSFAGGQETQYF
TRBD1,TRBJ1-2,.,TRBV5-5,TGTGCCAGCAGCCACAGGGGGCTGAACTATGGCTACACCTTC,CASSHRGLNYGYTF
.,TRBJ1-4,.,TRBV28,TGTGCCAGCAGGGACAGTTTGAATGAAAAACTGTTTTTT,CASRDSLNEKLFF
.,TRBJ2-1,.,TRBV7-2,TGTGCCAGCAGCGTGACGGGACTCCTAAGGGCTTTTCCACAGTTCTTC,CASSVTGLLRAFPQFF
.,TRBJ1-6,.,TRBV10-3,TGTGCCATCAGCCCGGGGGGGCCCTATAATTCACCCCTCCACTTT,CAISPGGPYNSPLHF
TRBD1,TRBJ1-5,.,TRBV3-1/TRBV3-2,TGTGCCAGCAGCCCGGGACAGGGTGGCAGGGCTCAGCCCCAGCATTTT,CASSPGQGGRAQPQHF
.,TRBJ1-1,.,TRBV28,TGTGCCAGCAGTTCCCTCCGAGGGATGAACACTGAAGCTTTCTTT,CASSSLRGMNTEAFF
TRBD1,TRBJ1-1,.,TRBV27,TGTGCCAGCAGTTTAGAGGGACAGGGGAAAGCTTTCTTT,CASSLEGQGKAFF
TRBD2,TRBJ2-3,few,TRBV12-3/TRBV12-4,TGTGCCAGCAGTCCGGGGGGGCTAGATACGCAGTATTTT,CASSPGGLDTQYF
.,TRBJ1-1,.,TRBV19,TGTGCCAGTAGTGGGGGACCGGGGGGGACTGAAGCTTTCTTT,CASSGGPGGTEAFF
.,TRBJ1-2,once,TRBV4-1,TGCGCCAGCAGCCAAGATGGGGCGTATGGCTACACCTTC,CASSQDGAYGYTF
.,TRBJ2-7,.,TRBV20-1,TGCAGTGCTAGTTCAGGGTTGGGGGCGGACGAGCAGTACTTC,CSASSGLGADEQYF
TRBD1,TRBJ1-1,few,TRBV7-3,TGTGCCAGCAGCGAATCACCGACAGGGTCCGCTGAAGCTTTCTTT,CASSESPTGSAEAFF
TRBD1,TRBJ2-3,.,TRBV24-1,TGTGCCACCAGTGATTCGGGACAGGGGTTAGTAAATACGCAGTATTTT,CATSDSGQGLVNTQYF
TRBD1,TRBJ1-6,.,TRBV30,TGTGCCTGGATCGGGACAGGGGGCTGGCCCCTCCACTTT,CAWIGTGGWPLHF